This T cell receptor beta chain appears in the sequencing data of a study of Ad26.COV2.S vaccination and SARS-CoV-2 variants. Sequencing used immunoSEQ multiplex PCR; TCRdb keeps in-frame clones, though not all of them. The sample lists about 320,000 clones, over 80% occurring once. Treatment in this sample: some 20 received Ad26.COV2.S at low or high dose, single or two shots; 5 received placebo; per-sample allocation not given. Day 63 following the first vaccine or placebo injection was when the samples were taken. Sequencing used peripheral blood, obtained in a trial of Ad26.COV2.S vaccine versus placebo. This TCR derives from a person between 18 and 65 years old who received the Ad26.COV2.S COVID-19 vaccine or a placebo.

CDR3 DNA: TGTGCCAGCAGCCACGTGACTGAAGCTTTCTTT. The encoded protein is CASSHVTEAFF. The chain recombines TRBV6-5 with TRBJ1-1; D unclear. This CDR3 comprises 11 residues. The germline CDR1 and CDR2 sequences are MNHEY and SVGAGI. Trimming shortened V by 6 bases and J by 5 bases, and 7 bases separated the two germline ends.